This T cell receptor beta chain was identified in a study of TIL therapy for anti-PD-1-resistant metastatic lung cancer. Study as a whole: By whole-exome sequencing, median non-synonymous tumor mutation burden was roughly 1.4 mutations per megabase.

This was the immunoSEQ v3 assay. Profiled with immunoSEQ multiplex PCR; TCRdb holds only in-frame clones, not every one. This sample has more than 25,000 clones, with roughly two thirds found just once. The germline V gene encodes CDR1 SGHDT and CDR2 YYEEEE. The ends lost 0 bases at V and 5 bases at J; junction bases unmatched: 3. The length of the CDR3 is 14 residues. Documented time point: pre-treatment sample, taken before nivolumab and TIL therapy. Tumor tissue came from excised metastases, mostly pleural nodules or supraclavicular lymph nodes. The sample consisted of tumor tissue, taken at baseline. The chain combines TRBV5-6 with TRBJ2-5; TRBD1 matches at 8 bases. The clonotype originates from a person aged 25 to 80 with non-small cell lung cancer. Here the CDR3 DNA reads TGTGCCAGCAGCTTGGGGCCAGGGGGCGAGACCCAGTACTTC. Its translation: CASSLGPGGETQYF.